The entry below gives a single TCR beta chain sequence along with its context. V was trimmed by 1 base and J by 7 bases, leaving 10 bases between them. Germline values: CDR1 SEHNR, CDR2 FQNEAQ (reference sequence). The CDR3 spans 13 residues. The sample comes from a study of long-term antiretroviral therapy in people with HIV. immunoSEQ v3.0 was run at survey level. The data were produced by immunoSEQ multiplex PCR, yet TCRdb's version contains in-frame clones alone and is incomplete. The sample gives about 21,000 clones, approximately 77% of which show up once; more than 7% is in the top ten. This specimen consisted of unsorted PBMCs, obtained at the start of antiretroviral therapy. This TCR was recovered from a man aged 45-60 years with HIV. The V and J genes are TRBV7-9 and TRBJ1-2; tentative D call: TRBD1 (6 bases). The CDR3 is CASSLDREAGYTF. The CDR3 bases are TGTGCCAGCAGCTTAGACAGGGAGGCTGGCTACACCTTC.